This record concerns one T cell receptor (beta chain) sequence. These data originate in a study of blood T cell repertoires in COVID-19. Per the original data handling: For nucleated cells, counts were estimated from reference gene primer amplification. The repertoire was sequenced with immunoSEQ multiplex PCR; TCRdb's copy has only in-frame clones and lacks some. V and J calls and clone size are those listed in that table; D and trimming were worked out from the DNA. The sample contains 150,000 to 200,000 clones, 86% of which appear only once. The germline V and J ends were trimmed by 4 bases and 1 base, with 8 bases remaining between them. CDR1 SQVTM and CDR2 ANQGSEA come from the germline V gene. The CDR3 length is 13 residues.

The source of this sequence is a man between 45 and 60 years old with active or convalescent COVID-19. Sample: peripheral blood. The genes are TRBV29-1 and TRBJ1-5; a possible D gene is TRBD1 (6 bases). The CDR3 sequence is CSVARGSNQPQHF. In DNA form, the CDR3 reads TGCAGCGTTGCAAGGGGGAGCAATCAGCCCCAGCATTTT.